The 4 T cell receptor beta chains presented below share a single source sample, sequenced in a study of blood T cell repertoires in COVID-19 (dated by TCRdb to about 2020). The method was the immunoSEQ multiplex PCR assay. In TCRdb, the immuneACCESS table is reduced to in-frame sequences with V and J assigned. These tables do not hold every clone; where another copy was compared, an unresolved V gene accounts for under half, and the others remain unexplained. The sample table holds about 63,000 clones, of which 83% were seen once. The ten biggest clones cover around 6.5% of the sample. Sequenced: peripheral blood. All receptors derive from a human donor in a cohort sampled during active COVID-19.

About this clone itself: Other DNA sequences in this specimen translate into the identical CDR3. The chain uses TRBV6-5 and TRBJ2-1, with TRBD2 matching 8 bases. The CDR3 sequence is 15 residues long. Germline-derived CDR1 and CDR2 are MNHEY and SVGAGI. With 6 bases clipped from V and 0 bases from J, the junction kept 4 bases outside the gene matches. This CDR3 reads CASSLAGSSYNEQFF. The CDR3 DNA reads as TGTGCCAGCAGCTTAGCGGGAAGCTCCTACAATGAGCAGTTCTTC.

The chain uses TRBV30 and TRBJ1-5; D might be TRBD1 (5 bases). CDR3 length: 15 amino acids. The germline V gene encodes CDR1 GTSNPN and CDR2 SVGIG (reference sequence). V was cut by 0 bases and J by 3 bases, with 12 bases left in between. The CDR3 nucleotides read TGTGCCTGGAGTGTATTAGGGGATGCCAATCAGCCCCAGCATTTT. Its translation: CAWSVLGDANQPQHF.

The chain recombines TRBV9 with TRBJ2-1; D is perhaps TRBD1 (5 bases). V was clipped by 0 bases and J by 3 bases, with 10 bases between them. The CDR3 runs 15 residues. Germline assignment: CDR1 SGDLS and CDR2 YYNGEE. Here the CDR3 DNA reads TGTGCCAGCAGCGTAGGCCAGGGTCGCTACAATGAGCAGTTCTTC. Translating it yields CASSVGQGRYNEQFF.

V is TRBV20-1 and J is TRBJ2-2; 9 nucleotides agree with TRBD1. V dropped 3 bases and J dropped 2; count of bases not matched to a gene: 16. CDR3 length: 19 residues. Germline CDR1 is DFQATT and CDR2 is SNEGSKA (reference sequence). The CDR3 loop is CSASRTIQQGARNTGELFF. As DNA, the CDR3 is TGCAGTGCTAGTCGGACAATCCAACAGGGGGCACGAAACACCGGGGAGCTGTTTTTT.